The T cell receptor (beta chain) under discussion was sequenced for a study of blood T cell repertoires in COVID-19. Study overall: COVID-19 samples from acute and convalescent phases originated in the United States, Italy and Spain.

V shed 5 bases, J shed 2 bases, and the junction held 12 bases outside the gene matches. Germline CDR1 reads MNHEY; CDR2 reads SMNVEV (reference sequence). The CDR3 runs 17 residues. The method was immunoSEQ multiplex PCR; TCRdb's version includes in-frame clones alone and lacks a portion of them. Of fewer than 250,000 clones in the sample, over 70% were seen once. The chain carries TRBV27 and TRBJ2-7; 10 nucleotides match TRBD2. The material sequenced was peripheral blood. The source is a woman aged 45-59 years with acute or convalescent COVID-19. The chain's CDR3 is CASSPSTRLAGTYEQYF. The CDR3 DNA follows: TGTGCCAGCAGTCCCTCAACCCGACTAGCGGGTACCTACGAGCAGTACTTC.